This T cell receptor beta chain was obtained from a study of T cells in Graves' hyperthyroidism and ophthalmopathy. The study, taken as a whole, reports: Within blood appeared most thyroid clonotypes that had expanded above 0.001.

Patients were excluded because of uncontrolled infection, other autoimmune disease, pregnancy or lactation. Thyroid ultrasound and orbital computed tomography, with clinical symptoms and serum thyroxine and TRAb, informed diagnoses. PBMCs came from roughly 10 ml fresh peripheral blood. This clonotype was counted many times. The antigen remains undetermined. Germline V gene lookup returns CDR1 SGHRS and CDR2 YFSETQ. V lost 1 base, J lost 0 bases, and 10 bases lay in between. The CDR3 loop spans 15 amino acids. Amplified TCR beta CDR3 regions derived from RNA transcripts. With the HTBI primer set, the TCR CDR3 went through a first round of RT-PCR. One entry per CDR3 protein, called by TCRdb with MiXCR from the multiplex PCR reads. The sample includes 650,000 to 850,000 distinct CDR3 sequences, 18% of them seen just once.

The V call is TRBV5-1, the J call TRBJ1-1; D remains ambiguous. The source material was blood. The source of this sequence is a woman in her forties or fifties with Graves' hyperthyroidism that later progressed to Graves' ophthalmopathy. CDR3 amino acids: CASSLNAGVNTEAFF. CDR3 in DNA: TGCGCCAGCAGCTTGAATGCAGGCGTGAACACTGAAGCTTTCTTT.